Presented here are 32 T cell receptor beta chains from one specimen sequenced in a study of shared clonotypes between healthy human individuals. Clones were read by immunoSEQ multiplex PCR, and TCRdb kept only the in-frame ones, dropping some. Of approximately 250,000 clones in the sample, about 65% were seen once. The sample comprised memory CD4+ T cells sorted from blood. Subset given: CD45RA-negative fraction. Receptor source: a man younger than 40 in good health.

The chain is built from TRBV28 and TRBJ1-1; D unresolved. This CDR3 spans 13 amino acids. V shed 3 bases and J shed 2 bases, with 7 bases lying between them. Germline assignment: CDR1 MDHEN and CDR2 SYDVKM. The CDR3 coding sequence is TGTGCCAGCAGTTTGAAGCCTAACACTGAAGCTTTCTTT. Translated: CASSLKPNTEAFF.

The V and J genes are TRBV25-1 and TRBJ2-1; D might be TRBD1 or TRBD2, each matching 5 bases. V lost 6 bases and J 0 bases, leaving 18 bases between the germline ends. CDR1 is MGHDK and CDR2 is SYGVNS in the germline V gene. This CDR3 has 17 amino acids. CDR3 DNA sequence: TGTGCCAGCAGGGCGGAGACGAGGGGAAGCTCCTACAATGAGCAGTTCTTC. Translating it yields CASRAETRGSSYNEQFF. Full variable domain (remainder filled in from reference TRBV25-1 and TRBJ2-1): EADIYQTPRYLVIGTGKKITLECSQTMGHDKMYWYQQDPGMELHLIHYSYGVNSTEKGDLSSESTVSRIRTEHFPLTLESARPSHTSQYLCASRAETRGSSYNEQFFGPGTRLTVL.

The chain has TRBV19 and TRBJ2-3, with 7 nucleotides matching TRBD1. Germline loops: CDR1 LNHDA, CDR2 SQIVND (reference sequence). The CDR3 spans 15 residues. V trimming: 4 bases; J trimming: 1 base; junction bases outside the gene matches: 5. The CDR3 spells CASSKRTGRTDTQYF. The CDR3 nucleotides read TGTGCCAGTAGTAAACGGACAGGCCGCACAGATACGCAGTATTTT.

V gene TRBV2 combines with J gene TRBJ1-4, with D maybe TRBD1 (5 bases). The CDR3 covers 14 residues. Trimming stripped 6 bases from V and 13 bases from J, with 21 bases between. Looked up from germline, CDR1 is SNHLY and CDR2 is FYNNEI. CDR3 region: CASRRDRTSGLLFF. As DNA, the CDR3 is TGTGCCAGCAGACGGGACCGTACGTCAGGGCTACTGTTTTTT.

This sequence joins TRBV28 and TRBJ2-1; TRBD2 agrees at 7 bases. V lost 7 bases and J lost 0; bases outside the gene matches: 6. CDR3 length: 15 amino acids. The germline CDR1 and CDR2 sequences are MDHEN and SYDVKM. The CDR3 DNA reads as TGTGCCAGCAAGACGGGCGGGAGCTCCTACAATGAGCAGTTCTTC. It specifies CASKTGGSSYNEQFF.

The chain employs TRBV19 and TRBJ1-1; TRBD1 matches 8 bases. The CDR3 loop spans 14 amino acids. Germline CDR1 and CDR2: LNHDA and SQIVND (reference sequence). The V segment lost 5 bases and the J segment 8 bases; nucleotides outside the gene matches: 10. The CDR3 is CASSVESRTGEAFF. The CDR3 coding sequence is TGTGCCAGTAGTGTCGAGAGTCGGACAGGGGAAGCTTTCTTT.

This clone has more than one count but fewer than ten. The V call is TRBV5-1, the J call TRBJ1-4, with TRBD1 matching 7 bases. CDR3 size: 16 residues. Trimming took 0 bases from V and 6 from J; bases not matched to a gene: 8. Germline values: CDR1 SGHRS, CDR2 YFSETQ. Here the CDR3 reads CASSLVAGGRDEKLFF. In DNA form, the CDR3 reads TGCGCCAGCAGCTTGGTGGCAGGGGGTAGGGATGAAAAACTGTTTTTT. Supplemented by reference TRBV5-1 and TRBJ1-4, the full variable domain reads KAGVTQTPRYLIKTRGQQVTLSCSPISGHRSVSWYQQTPGQGLQFLFEYFSETQRNKGNFPGRFSGRQFSNSRSEMNVSTLELGDSALYLCASSLVAGGRDEKLFFGSGTQLSVL.

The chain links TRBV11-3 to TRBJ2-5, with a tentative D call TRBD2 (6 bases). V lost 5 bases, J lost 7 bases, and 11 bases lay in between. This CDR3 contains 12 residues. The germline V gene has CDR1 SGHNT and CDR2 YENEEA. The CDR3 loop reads CASSRGIGTQYF. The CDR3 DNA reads TGTGCCAGCAGCCGGGGGATTGGGACCCAGTACTTC.

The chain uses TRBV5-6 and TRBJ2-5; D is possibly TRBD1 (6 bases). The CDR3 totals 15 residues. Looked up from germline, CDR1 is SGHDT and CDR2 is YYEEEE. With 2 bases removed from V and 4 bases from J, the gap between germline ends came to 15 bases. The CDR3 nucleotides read TGTGCCAGCAGCTTTTGGGGGCGTATCCCAGAGACCCAGTACTTC. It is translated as CASSFWGRIPETQYF.

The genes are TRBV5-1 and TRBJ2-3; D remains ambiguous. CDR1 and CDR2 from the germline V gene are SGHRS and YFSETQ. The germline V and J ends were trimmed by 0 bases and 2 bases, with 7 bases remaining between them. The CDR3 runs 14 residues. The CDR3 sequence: CASSLVQHTDTQYF. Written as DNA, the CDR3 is TGCGCCAGCAGCTTGGTACAGCACACAGATACGCAGTATTTT.

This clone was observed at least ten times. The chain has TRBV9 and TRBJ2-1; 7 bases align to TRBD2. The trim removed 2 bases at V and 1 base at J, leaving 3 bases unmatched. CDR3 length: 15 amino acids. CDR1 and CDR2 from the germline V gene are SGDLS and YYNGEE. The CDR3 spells CASSVGLPSYNEQFF. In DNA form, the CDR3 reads TGTGCCAGCAGCGTGGGACTACCTTCCTACAATGAGCAGTTCTTC.

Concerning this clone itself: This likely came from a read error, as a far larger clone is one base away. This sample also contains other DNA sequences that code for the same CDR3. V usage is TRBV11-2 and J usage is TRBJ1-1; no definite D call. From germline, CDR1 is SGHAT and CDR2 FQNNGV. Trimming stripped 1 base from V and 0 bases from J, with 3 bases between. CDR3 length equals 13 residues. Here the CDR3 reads CASSLGVNTEAFF. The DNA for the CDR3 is TGTGCCAGCAGCTTAGGGGTGAACACTGAAGCTTTCTTT.

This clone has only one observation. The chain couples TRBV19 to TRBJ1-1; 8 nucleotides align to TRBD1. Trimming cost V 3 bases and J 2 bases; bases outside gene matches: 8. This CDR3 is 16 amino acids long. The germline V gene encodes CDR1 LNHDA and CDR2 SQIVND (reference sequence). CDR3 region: CASSIPGGAGNTEAFF. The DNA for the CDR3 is TGTGCCAGTAGTATTCCAGGGGGCGCGGGAAACACTGAAGCTTTCTTT.

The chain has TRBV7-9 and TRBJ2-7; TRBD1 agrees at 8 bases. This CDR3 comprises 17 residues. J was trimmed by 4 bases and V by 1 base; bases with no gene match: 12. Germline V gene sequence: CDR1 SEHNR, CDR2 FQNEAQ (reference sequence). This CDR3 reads CASSLGEGRTGSYEQYF. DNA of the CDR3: TGTGCCAGCAGCTTAGGTGAAGGTCGGACAGGGTCTTACGAGCAGTACTTC.

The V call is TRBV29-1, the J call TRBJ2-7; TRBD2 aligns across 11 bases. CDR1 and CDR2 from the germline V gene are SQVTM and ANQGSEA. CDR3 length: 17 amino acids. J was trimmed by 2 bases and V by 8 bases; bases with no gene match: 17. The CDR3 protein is CSRKVGPGLAAPYEQYF. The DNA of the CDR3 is TGCAGCAGAAAAGTTGGTCCGGGACTAGCGGCTCCCTACGAGCAGTACTTC.

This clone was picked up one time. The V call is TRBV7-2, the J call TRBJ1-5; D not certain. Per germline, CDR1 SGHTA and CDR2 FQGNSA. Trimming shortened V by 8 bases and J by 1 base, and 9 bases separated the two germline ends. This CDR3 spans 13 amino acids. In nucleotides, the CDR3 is TGTGCCAGCTCTTTACGGAGCAATCAGCCCCAGCATTTT. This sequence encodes CASSLRSNQPQHF. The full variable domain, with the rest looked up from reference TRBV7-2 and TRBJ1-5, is GAGVSQSPSNKVTEKGKDVELRCDPISGHTALYWYRQSLGQGLEFLIYFQGNSAPDKSGLPSDRFSAERTGGSVSTLTIQRTQQEDSAVYLCASSLRSNQPQHFGDGTRLSIL.

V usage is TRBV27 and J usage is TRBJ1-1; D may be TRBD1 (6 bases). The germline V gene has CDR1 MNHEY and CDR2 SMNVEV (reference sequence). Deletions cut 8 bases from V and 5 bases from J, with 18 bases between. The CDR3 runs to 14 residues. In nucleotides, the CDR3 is TGTGCCAGCCTTCCATTGGGGGGGGCGACTGAAGCTTTCTTT. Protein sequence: CASLPLGGATEAFF.

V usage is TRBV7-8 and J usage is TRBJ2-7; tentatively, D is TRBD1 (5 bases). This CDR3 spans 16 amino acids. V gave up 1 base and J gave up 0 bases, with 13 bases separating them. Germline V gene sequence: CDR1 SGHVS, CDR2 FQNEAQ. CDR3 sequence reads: CASSLEGRSLSYEQYF. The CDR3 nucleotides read TGTGCCAGCAGCTTAGAGGGGCGGTCCCTCTCCTACGAGCAGTACTTC.

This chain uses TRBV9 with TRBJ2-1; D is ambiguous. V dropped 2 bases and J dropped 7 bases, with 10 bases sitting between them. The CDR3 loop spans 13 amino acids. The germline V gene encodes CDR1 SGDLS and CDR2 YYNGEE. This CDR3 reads CASSVRSENEQFF. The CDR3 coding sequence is TGTGCCAGCAGCGTCCGGAGTGAGAATGAGCAGTTCTTC.

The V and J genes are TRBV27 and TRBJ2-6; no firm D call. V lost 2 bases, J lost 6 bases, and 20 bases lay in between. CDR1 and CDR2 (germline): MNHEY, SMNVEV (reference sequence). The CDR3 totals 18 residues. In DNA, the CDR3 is TGTGCCAGCAGTTTAGCGGTGGCGGCAGTGTATTCGGCCAACGTCCTGACTTTC. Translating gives CASSLAVAAVYSANVLTF.

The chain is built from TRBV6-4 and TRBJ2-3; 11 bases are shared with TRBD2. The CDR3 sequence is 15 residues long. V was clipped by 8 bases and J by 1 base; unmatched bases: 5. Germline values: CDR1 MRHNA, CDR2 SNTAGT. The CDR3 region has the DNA TGTGCCAGCTCCCGGGGACTAGCGGGCACAGATACGCAGTATTTT. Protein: CASSRGLAGTDTQYF.

Here the CDR3 reads CASSLFDRAYEQYF. CDR3 sequence (DNA): TGTGCCAGCAGTTTATTCGACAGGGCCTACGAGCAGTACTTC. The chain combines TRBV27 with TRBJ2-7; TRBD1 matches at 7 bases. This CDR3 is 14 amino acids long. Germline lookup yields CDR1 MNHEY and CDR2 SMNVEV (reference sequence). J lost 2 bases, V lost 1 base, and 2 bases had no gene match.

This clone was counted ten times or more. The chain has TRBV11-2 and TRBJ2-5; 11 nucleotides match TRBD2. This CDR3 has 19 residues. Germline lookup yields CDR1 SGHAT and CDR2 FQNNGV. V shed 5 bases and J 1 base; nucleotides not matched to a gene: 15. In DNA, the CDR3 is TGTGCCAGCAGCCGGTATAGCGGGAGGGCCCCGTTGGGCCAAGAGACCCAGTACTTC. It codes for CASSRYSGRAPLGQETQYF. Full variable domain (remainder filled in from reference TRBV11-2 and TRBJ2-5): EAGVAQSPRYKIIEKRQSVAFWCNPISGHATLYWYQQILGQGPKLLIQFQNNGVVDDSQLPKDRFSAERLKGVDSTLKIQPAKLEDSAVYLCASSRYSGRAPLGQETQYFGPGTRLLVL.

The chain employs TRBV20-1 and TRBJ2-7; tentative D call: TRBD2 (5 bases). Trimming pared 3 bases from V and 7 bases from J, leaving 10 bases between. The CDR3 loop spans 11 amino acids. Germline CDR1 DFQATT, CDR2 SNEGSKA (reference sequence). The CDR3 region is CSASSPGEQYF. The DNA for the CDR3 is TGCAGTGCTAGTTCCCCGGGGGAGCAGTACTTC.

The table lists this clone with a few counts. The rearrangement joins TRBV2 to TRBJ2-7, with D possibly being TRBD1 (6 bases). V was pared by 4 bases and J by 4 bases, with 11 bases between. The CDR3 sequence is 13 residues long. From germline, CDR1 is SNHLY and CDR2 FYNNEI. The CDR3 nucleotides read TGTGCCAGCAGTGCTCTGGACAGTTACGAGCAGTACTTC. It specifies CASSALDSYEQYF.

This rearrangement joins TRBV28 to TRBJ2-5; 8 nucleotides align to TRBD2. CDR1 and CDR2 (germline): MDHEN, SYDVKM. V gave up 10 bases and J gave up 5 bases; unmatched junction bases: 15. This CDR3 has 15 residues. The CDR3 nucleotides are TGTGCCACCAACGCTAGCGGGCCTAGGGGGGAGACCCAGTACTTC. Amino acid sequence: CATNASGPRGETQYF.

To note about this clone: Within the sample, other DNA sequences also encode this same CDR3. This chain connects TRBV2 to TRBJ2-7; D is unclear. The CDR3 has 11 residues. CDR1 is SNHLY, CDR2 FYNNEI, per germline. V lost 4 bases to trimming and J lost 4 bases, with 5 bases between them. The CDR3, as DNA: TGTGCCAGCAGTGGTAGATACGAGCAGTACTTC. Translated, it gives CASSGRYEQYF.

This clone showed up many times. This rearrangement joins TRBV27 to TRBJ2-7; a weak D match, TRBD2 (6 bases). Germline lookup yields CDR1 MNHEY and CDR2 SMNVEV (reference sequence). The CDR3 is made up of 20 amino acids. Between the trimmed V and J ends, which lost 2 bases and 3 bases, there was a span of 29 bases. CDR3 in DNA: TGTGCCAGCAGTTTAGGCCGTGGAACGGGAGTAGAATTGGCGGGCTACGAGCAGTACTTC. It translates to CASSLGRGTGVELAGYEQYF.

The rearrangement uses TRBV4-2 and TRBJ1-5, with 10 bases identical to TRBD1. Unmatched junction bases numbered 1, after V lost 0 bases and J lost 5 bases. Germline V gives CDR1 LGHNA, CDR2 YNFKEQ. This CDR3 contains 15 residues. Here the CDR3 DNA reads TGTGCCAGCAGCCAAGACGGGACAGGGGATCAGCCCCAGCATTTT. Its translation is CASSQDGTGDQPQHF.

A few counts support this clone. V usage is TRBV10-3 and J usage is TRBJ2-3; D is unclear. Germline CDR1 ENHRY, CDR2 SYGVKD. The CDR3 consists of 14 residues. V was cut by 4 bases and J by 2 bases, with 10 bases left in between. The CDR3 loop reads CAISVSSPTDTQYF. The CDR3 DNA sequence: TGTGCCATCAGTGTGAGTAGCCCCACAGATACGCAGTATTTT.

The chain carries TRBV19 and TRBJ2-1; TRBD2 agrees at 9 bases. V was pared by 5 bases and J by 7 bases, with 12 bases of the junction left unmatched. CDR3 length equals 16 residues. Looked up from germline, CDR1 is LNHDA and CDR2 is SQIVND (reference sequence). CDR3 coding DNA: TGTGCCAGTAGTTTTCCGACGGGGCGGGAGGGGAATGAGCAGTTCTTC. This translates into CASSFPTGREGNEQFF.

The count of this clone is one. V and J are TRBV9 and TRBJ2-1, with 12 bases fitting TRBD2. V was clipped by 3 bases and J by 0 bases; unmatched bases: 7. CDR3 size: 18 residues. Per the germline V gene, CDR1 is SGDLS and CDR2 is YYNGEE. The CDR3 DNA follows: TGTGCCAGCAGCGAGGGACTAGCGGGTCCAAGCTCCTACAATGAGCAGTTCTTC. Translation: CASSEGLAGPSSYNEQFF. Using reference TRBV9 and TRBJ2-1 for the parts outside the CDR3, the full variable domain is DSGVTQTPKHLITATGQRVTLRCSPRSGDLSVYWYQQSLDQGLQFLIQYYNGEERAKGNILERFSAQQFPDLHSELNLSSLELGDSALYFCASSEGLAGPSSYNEQFFGPGTRLTVL.